Listed below are T cell receptor beta chains from one sample, sequenced in a study of control samples from healthy donors and cancer patients. Some clones are missing from TCRdb's copy, which holds only in-frame ones; the method was immunoSEQ multiplex PCR. The sample has more than 90,000 clones, approximately 90% seen once; the top ten hold about 7.8%. The sequencing sample was made of blood. The source is a man aged 25 to 45 in good health. The CDR3 runs from the conserved cysteine through the conserved F or W. A D gene is named only where the DNA matches it firmly. The size entry is marked missing in some rows and otherwise reads once, few, many or a size class.

J | D | V | size | DNA | CDR3
TRBJ2-3 | TRBD2 | TRBV20-1 | once | TGCAGTGCTAGTCGAATAGCGGGGGCACGCTACACAGATACGCAGTATTTT | CSASRIAGARYTDTQYF
TRBJ2-2 | TRBD2 | TRBV19 | once | TGTGCCAGTAGTATCAGGGGACTAGCGGTGAACACCGGGGAGCTGTTTTTT | CASSIRGLAVNTGELFF
TRBJ2-4 | TRBD1 | TRBV5-6 | . | TGTGCCAGCAGCTTGGCTAGCAGACAGGGGATGGATCAGTACTTC | CASSLASRQGMDQYF
TRBJ2-7 | . | TRBV4-3 | . | TGCGCCAGCAGCCAGCGCGGTGGATACGAGCAGTACTTC | CASSQRGGYEQYF
TRBJ1-1 | . | TRBV7-9 | . | TGTGCCAGCAGCCCGTCGGGGGGGTTACAGGGCACTGAAGCTTTCTTT | CASSPSGGLQGTEAFF
TRBJ2-3 | . | TRBV18 | . | TGTGCCAGCTCACCCGGACAAACCGAGACAGATACGCAGTATTTT | CASSPGQTETDTQYF
TRBJ1-2 | . | TRBV12-3/TRBV12-4 | once | TGTGCCAGCAGTTTAGCCGACTCTGGGGGCTACACCTTC | CASSLADSGGYTF
TRBJ2-3 | . | TRBV18 | . | TGTGCCAGCTCACTTCTGGGGTTTACGCAGTATTTT | CASSLLGFTQYF
TRBJ1-1 | . | TRBV6-1 | . | TGTGCCAGCAGTGAAACGGCAGAACCAACTGAAGCTTTCTTT | CASSETAEPTEAFF
TRBJ1-5 | . | TRBV12-3/TRBV12-4 | once | TGTGCCAGCAGTCAGAAGAATCAGCCCCAGCATTTT | CASSQKNQPQHF
TRBJ1-2 | . | TRBV6-2/TRBV6-3 | . | TGTGCCAGCAGTTACTCGGCAGTCTATGGCTACACCTTC | CASSYSAVYGYTF
TRBJ2-5 | TRBD1 | TRBV10-3 | . | TGTGCCATAGCCAGTTCGAAGGGACAGGGGGGGCAAGAGACCCAGTACTTC | CAIASSKGQGGQETQYF
TRBJ2-3 | . | TRBV4-1 | . | TGCGCCAGCAGCCAAGGAGATAGGGAAACAGATACGCAGTATTTT | CASSQGDRETDTQYF
TRBJ2-7 | . | TRBV2 | . | TGTGCCAGCACGCTCGGGCGGGACTCCTACGAGCAGTACTTC | CASTLGRDSYEQYF
TRBJ2-5 | . | TRBV5-6 | . | TGTGCCAGCAGCAAAGCCGGCGGCAGGGAGGAAGAGACCCAGTACTTC | CASSKAGGREEETQYF
TRBJ1-2 | TRBD1 | TRBV6-5 | . | TGTGCCAGCAGGGCGTCCGGACAGGGCTATGGCTACACCTTC | CASRASGQGYGYTF
TRBJ2-3 | TRBD2 | TRBV29-1 | . | TGCAGCGTAGGACTAGCGGGGGTGGTTAACACAGATACGCAGTATTTT | CSVGLAGVVNTDTQYF
TRBJ1-1 | . | TRBV5-6 | . | TGTGCCAGCAACGCGAGGGGCAGGGCGAGATCTGAAGCTTTCTTT | CASNARGRARSEAFF
TRBJ1-6 | . | TRBV6-5 | . | TGTGCCAGCAGTCCCGCAGGGGTGGCAATTTCACCCCTCCACTTT | CASSPAGVAISPLHF
TRBJ2-2 | TRBD2 | TRBV9 | . | TGTGCCAGCAGCGTAGTCCCTGGCGGGGGGAAGAACACCGGGGAGCTGTTTTTT | CASSVVPGGGKNTGELFF
TRBJ2-1 | TRBD2 | TRBV25-1 | . | TGTGCCAGCAGTCCCTCTAGCGGGAGGGCCAGGTGGGATGAGCAGTTCTTC | CASSPSSGRARWDEQFF
TRBJ2-7 | . | TRBV3-1/TRBV3-2 | . | TGTGCCAGCAGCCAAATGGGGGGCCACGAGCAGTACTTC | CASSQMGGHEQYF
TRBJ2-5 | . | TRBV5-1 | . | TGCGCCAGCAGCCCTCAGGTGGGCCAAGAGACCCAGTACTTC | CASSPQVGQETQYF
TRBJ2-2 | . | TRBV6-2/TRBV6-3 | . | TGTGCCAGCAGTTTCCTCTCGACAGCCACCGGGGAGCTGTTTTTT | CASSFLSTATGELFF
TRBJ1-2 | . | TRBV2 | few | TGTGCCAGCAGCGAACGTGGGACGACAGGCTACACCTTC | CASSERGTTGYTF